One sample yielded the 8 T cell receptor beta chains listed below, sequenced in a study of CD8 T cells in ankylosing spondylitis. TCRdb passed the 5' RACE reads through MiXCR, listing each CDR3 protein once. The profile shows more than 150,000 distinct CDR3 sequences, about 20% of them singletons. Sequencing was performed on blood, either unsorted or a sorted T cell fraction (not recorded which). The receptors come from a male donor under 30 with ankylosing spondylitis or in good health (not recorded which).

This clonotype was counted a few times. The V call is TRBV18, the J call TRBJ2-7; D gene unclear. CDR3 length equals 14 residues. Germline V CDR1 and CDR2: KGHSH, LQKENI. Trimming cost V 3 bases and J 1 base, with 10 bases left between them. As DNA, the CDR3 is TGTGCCAGCTCACCTCCGGGTGTTTCCTACGAGCAGTACTTC. Translation gives CASSPPGVSYEQYF.

The V gene is TRBV29-1, the J gene TRBJ2-2; D remains ambiguous. This CDR3 is built from 12 residues. With 1 base removed from V and 6 bases from J, the gap between germline ends came to 6 bases. Germline V CDR1 and CDR2: SQVTM, ANQGSEA. The CDR3 sequence: CSVEGQSGELFF. The CDR3 bases are TGCAGCGTTGAAGGGCAGTCCGGGGAGCTGTTTTTT.

This clonotype was found many times. The chain joins TRBV6-1 to TRBJ2-5, with 9 nucleotides matching TRBD2. J lost 7 bases, V lost 3 bases, and 3 bases had no gene match. Per germline, CDR1 MNHNS and CDR2 SASEGT. There are 13 residues in the CDR3. The CDR3 here is CASSESGGWTQYF. DNA of the CDR3: TGTGCCAGCAGTGAGAGCGGGGGGTGGACCCAGTACTTC.

At least ten counts were recorded for this clonotype. The chain employs TRBV11-2 and TRBJ1-1; a weak D match, TRBD1 (5 bases). Germline lookup yields CDR1 SGHAT and CDR2 FQNNGV. CDR3 length: 16 residues. V lost 2 bases and J lost 6, with 19 bases in between. In DNA, the CDR3 is TGTGCCAGCAGCTTAACGGGGACTAGTTTCATTCCTGAAGCTTTCTTT. Residues: CASSLTGTSFIPEAFF.

The chain links TRBV6-4 to TRBJ2-3; D not certain. The V gene lost 2 bases and the J gene lost 2 bases, with 5 bases spanning the gap. Germline loops: CDR1 MRHNA, CDR2 SNTAGT. This CDR3 has 13 amino acids. The CDR3 bases are TGTGCCAGCAGTGACCAGGCCACAGATACGCAGTATTTT. Protein product: CASSDQATDTQYF.

This clonotype was seen a few times. The chain carries TRBV27 and TRBJ2-7; TRBD1 is a possible D gene (6 bases). Trimming pared 0 bases from V and 2 bases from J, leaving 11 bases between. CDR3 length: 15 amino acids. CDR1 MNHEY and CDR2 SMNVEV come from the germline V gene (reference sequence). CDR3 region: CASSLSQGIPYEQYF. Here the CDR3 DNA reads TGTGCCAGCAGTTTATCGCAGGGGATCCCCTACGAGCAGTACTTC.

This clonotype was observed many times. J is TRBJ2-1 and V is TRBV5-1, with D perhaps matching TRBD1 (6 bases). CDR3 size: 14 residues. Germline CDR1 and CDR2: SGHRS and YFSETQ. Trimming removed 4 bases from V and 9 bases from J, with 17 bases in between. The CDR3 is CASSPGQSLSEQFF. The CDR3 region has the DNA TGCGCCAGCAGCCCGGGACAATCTCTTTCTGAGCAGTTCTTC.

Many counts were recorded for this clonotype. This rearrangement joins TRBV29-1 to TRBJ2-7; no clear D. Looked up from germline, CDR1 is SQVTM and CDR2 is ANQGSEA. The CDR3 covers 11 residues. Trimming removed 4 bases from V and 1 base from J, with 5 bases in between. CDR3 coding DNA: TGCAGCGTTGGCCTTTCCTACGAGCAGTACTTC. Its translation is CSVGLSYEQYF.